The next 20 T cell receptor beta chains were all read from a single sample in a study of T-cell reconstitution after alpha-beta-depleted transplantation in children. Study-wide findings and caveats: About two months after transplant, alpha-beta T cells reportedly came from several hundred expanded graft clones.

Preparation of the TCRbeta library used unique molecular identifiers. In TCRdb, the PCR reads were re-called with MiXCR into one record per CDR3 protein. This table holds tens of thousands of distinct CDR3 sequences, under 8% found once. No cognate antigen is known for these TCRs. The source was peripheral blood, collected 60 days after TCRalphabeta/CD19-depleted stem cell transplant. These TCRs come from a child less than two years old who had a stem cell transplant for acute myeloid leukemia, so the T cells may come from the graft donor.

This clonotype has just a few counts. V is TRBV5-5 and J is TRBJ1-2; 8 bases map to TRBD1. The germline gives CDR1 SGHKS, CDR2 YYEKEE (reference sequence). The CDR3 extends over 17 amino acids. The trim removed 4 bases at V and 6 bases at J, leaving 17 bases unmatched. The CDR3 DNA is TGTGCCAGCAGCCTGTGGCCAGGGGGCAGGGGTGAGAATGGCTACACCTTC. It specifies CASSLWPGGRGENGYTF.

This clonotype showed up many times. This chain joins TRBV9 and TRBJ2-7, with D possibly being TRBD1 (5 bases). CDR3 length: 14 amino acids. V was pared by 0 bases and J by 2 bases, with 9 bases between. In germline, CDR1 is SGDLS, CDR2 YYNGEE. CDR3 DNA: TGTGCCAGCAGCGTAGGTGCAGGGCCCTACGAGCAGTACTTC. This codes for CASSVGAGPYEQYF.

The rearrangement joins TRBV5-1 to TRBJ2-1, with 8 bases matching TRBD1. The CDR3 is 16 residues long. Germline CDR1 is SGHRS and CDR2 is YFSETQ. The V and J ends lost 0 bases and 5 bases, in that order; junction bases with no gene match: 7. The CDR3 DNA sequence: TGCGCCAGCAGCTTGGTTCAGGGGGCTACCGACAATGAGCAGTTCTTC. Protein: CASSLVQGATDNEQFF.

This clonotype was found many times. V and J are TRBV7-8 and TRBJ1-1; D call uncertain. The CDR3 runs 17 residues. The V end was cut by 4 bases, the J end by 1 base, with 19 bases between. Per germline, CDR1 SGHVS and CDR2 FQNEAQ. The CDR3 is CASSSRPWSETNTEAFF. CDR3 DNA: TGTGCCAGCAGCTCTCGCCCTTGGAGCGAAACGAACACTGAAGCTTTCTTT.

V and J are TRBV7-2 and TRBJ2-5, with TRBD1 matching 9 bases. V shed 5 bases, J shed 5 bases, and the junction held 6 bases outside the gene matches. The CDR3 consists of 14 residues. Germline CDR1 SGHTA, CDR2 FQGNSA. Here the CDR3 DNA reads TGTGCCAGCAGCACTGACAGGGGGAGGGAGACCCAGTACTTC. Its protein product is CASSTDRGRETQYF.

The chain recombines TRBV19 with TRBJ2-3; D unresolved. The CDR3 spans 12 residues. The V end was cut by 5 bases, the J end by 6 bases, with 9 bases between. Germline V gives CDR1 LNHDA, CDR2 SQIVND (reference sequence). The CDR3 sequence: CASSLPRDTQYF. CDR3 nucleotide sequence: TGTGCCAGTAGTCTCCCGAGGGATACGCAGTATTTT.

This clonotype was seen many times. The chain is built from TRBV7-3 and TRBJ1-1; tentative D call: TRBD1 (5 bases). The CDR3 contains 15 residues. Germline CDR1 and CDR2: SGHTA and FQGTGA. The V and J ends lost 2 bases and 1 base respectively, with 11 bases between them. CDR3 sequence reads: CASSLQRGTNTEAFF. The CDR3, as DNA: TGTGCCAGCAGCTTACAGAGGGGTACGAACACTGAAGCTTTCTTT.

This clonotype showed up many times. The CDR3 nucleotides read TGTGCCACCAGTGACGGTTGGGGGGCCCAAGAGACCCAGTACTTC. Amino acids: CATSDGWGAQETQYF. The chain carries TRBV24-1 and TRBJ2-5; D tentatively fits TRBD1 or TRBD2 (6 bases each). V lost 4 bases, J lost 1 base, and 12 bases lay in between. Germline CDR1 is KGHDR and CDR2 is SFDVKD. The CDR3 runs to 15 residues.

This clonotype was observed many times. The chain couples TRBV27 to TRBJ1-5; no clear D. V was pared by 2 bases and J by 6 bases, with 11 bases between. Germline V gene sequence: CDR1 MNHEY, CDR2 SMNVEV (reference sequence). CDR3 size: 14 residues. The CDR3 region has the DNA TGTGCCAGCAGTTTAGAGGTACGGAGTCAGCCCCAGCATTTT. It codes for CASSLEVRSQPQHF.

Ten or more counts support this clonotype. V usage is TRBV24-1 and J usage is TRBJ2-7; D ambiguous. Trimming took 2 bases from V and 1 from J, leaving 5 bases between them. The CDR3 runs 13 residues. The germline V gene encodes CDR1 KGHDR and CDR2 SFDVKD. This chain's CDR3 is CATSDSLSYEQYF. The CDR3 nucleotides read TGTGCCACCAGTGATTCCTTGTCCTACGAGCAGTACTTC.

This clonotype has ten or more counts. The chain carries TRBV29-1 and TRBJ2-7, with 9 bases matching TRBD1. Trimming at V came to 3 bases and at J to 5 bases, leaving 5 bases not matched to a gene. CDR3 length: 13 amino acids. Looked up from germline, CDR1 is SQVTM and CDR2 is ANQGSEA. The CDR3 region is CSVDYGTGNEQYF. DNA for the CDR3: TGCAGCGTTGACTACGGGACAGGGAACGAGCAGTACTTC.

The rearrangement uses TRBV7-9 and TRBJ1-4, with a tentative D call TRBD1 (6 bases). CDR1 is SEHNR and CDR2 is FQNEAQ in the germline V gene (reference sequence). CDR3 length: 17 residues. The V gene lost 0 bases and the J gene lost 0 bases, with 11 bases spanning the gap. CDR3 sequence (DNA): TGTGCCAGCAGCTTAGCGCGGGGGCCCGCAACTAATGAAAAACTGTTTTTT. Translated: CASSLARGPATNEKLFF.

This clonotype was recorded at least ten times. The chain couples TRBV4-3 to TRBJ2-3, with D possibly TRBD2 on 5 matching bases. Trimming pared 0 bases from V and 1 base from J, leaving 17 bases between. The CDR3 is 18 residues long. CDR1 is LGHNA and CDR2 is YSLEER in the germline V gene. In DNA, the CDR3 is TGCGCCAGCAGCCAAGATGCCGGACTCGGACGGGGCACAGATACGCAGTATTTT. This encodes CASSQDAGLGRGTDTQYF.

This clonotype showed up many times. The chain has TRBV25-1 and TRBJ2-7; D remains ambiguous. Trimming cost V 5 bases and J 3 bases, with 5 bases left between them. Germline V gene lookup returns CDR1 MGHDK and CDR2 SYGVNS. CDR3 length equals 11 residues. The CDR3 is CASSSGYEQYF. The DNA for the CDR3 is TGTGCCAGCAGTTCGGGCTACGAGCAGTACTTC.

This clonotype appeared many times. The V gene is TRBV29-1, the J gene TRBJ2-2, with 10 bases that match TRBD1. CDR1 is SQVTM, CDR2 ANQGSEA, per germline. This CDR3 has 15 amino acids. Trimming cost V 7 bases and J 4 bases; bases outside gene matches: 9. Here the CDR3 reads CSAGQGGKGTGELFF. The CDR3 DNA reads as TGCAGCGCAGGACAGGGGGGAAAGGGCACCGGGGAGCTGTTTTTT.

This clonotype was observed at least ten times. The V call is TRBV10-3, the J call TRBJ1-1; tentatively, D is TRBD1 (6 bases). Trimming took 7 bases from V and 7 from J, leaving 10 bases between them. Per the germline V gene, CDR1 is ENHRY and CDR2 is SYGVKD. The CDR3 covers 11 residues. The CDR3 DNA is TGTGCCATCAACAAACAGGGTGAAGCTTTCTTT. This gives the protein CAINKQGEAFF.

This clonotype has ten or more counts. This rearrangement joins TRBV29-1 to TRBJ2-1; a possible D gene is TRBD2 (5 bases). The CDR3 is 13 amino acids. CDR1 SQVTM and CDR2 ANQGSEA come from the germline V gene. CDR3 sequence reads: CSVPRGKYNEQFF. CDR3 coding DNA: TGCTCGGTCCCCCGGGGTAAATACAATGAGCAGTTCTTC.

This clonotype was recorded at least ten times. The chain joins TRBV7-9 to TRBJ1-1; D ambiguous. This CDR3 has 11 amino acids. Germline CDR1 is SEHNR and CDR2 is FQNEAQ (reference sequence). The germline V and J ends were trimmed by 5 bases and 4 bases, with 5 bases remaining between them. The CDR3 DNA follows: TGTGCCAGCAGCGCGGGCACTGAAGCTTTCTTT. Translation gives CASSAGTEAFF.

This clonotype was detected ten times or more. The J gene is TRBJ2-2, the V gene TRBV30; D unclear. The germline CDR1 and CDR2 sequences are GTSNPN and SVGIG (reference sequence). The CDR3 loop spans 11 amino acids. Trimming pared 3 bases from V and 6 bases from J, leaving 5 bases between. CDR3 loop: CAWRGSGELFF. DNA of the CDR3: TGTGCCTGGAGGGGGTCCGGGGAGCTGTTTTTT.

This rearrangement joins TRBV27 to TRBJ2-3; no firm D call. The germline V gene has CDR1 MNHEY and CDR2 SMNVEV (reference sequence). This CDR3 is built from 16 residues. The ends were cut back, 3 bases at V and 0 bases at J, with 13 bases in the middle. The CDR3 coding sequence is TGTGCCAGCAGTTTGTACCTCGTCCCTAGCACAGATACGCAGTATTTT. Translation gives CASSLYLVPSTDTQYF.